Following are 31 T cell receptor beta chains from one sample sequenced in a study of spatial heterogeneity in lung cancer. Time point noted: blood at routine non-recurrence follow-up after resection. Unsorted whole RNA of tumor, nontumor lung or frozen PBMC was sequenced. Using its own MiXCR run on the 5' RACE reads, TCRdb lists one record per CDR3 protein. The table records about 120,000 distinct CDR3 sequences, 10% to 15% of them present only once. The specimen comprised PBMCs, sampled at follow-up. All receptors come from a male donor with early-stage non-small cell lung cancer.

The chain employs TRBV5-6 and TRBJ1-1; D gene unclear. V lost 2 bases and J lost 0, with 11 bases in between. The germline V gene encodes CDR1 SGHDT and CDR2 YYEEEE. The CDR3 is 15 amino acids. CDR3 sequence (DNA): TGTGCCAGCAGCTTAAGGTCCAGATTGAACACTGAAGCTTTCTTT. Its translation is CASSLRSRLNTEAFF. The variable domain in full, with the rest retrieved from reference TRBV5-6 and TRBJ1-1, is DAGVTQSPTHLIKTRGQQVTLRCSPKSGHDTVSWYQQALGQGPQFIFQYYEEEERQRGNFPDRFSGHQFPNYSSELNVNALLLGDSALYLCASSLRSRLNTEAFFGQGTRLTVV.

The J gene is TRBJ2-1, the V gene TRBV2; 7 bases agree with TRBD2. Losses at the gene ends were 3 bases for V and 6 bases for J; bases not matched to a gene: 5. The CDR3 totals 14 residues. Looked up from germline, CDR1 is SNHLY and CDR2 is FYNNEI. In nucleotides, the CDR3 is TGTGCCAGCAGTGAGAACGGGGGGAGCAATGAGCAGTTCTTC. Its protein is CASSENGGSNEQFF.

This clonotype was found a few times. The J gene is TRBJ1-2, the V gene TRBV12-3 or TRBV12-4; no clear D gene. The CDR3 has 14 residues. The germline V and J ends were trimmed by 2 bases and 0 bases, with 7 bases remaining between them. The CDR3 nucleotides are TGTGCCAGCAGTTTAAATCTAGCTAACTATGGCTACACCTTC. It translates to CASSLNLANYGYTF.

The V and J genes are TRBV5-5 and TRBJ1-3; 7 nucleotides line up with TRBD1. V was pared by 4 bases and J by 0 bases, with 25 bases of the junction left unmatched. CDR3 length equals 22 residues. CDR1 SGHKS and CDR2 YYEKEE come from the germline V gene (reference sequence). The CDR3 region is CASSPGRDSARSLTLSGNTIYF. In nucleotides, the CDR3 is TGTGCCAGCAGCCCCGGCCGGGACAGTGCCAGGTCGCTTACCCTCTCTGGAAACACCATATATTTT.

There are a few counts of this clonotype. The V call is TRBV12-3 or TRBV12-4, the J call TRBJ2-5; the match to TRBD2 covers 8 bases. The ends lost 0 bases at V and 2 bases at J; junction bases unmatched: 11. The CDR3 is made up of 18 amino acids. CDR3 protein: CASSLARTSGMSQETQYF. CDR3 coding DNA: TGTGCCAGCAGTTTAGCGCGTACTAGCGGAATGTCACAAGAGACCCAGTACTTC.

This clonotype has a handful of counts. The V and J genes are TRBV15 and TRBJ2-1, with D perhaps TRBD2 (6 bases). CDR3 size: 17 residues. V shed 2 bases and J shed 6 bases, with 20 bases lying between them. Germline V gene sequence: CDR1 LNHNV, CDR2 YYDKDF (reference sequence). CDR3 nucleotide sequence: TGTGCCACCAGCAGACCCACCCCCGCGGGGTTGGTCAATGAGCAGTTCTTC. It specifies CATSRPTPAGLVNEQFF. The entire variable domain, with the rest obtained from reference TRBV15 and TRBJ2-1, is as follows: DAMVIQNPRYQVTQFGKPVTLSCSQTLNHNVMYWYQQKSSQAPKLLFHYYDKDFNNEADTPDNFQSRRPNTSFCFLDIRSPGLGDTAMYLCATSRPTPAGLVNEQFFGPGTRLTVL.

This clonotype turned up a few times. The chain carries TRBV20-1 and TRBJ1-1; D is undetermined. This CDR3 comprises 13 residues. Germline V gene sequence: CDR1 DFQATT, CDR2 SNEGSKA (reference sequence). The V end lost 7 bases, the J end lost 1 base, and 13 bases lay between the germline ends. DNA for the CDR3: TGCAGTGGTAGGAGGCACCCGAACACTGAAGCTTTCTTT. It yields the protein CSGRRHPNTEAFF.

Ten or more counts support this clonotype. This chain joins TRBV12-3 or TRBV12-4 and TRBJ1-5; tentative D call: TRBD1 (6 bases). The V gene lost 6 bases and the J gene lost 6 bases, with 15 bases spanning the gap. There are 14 residues in the CDR3. Here the CDR3 DNA reads TGTGCCAGCAGCTCCGGAACCAGGGGTCAGCCCCAGCATTTT. Its translation is CASSSGTRGQPQHF.

The V call is TRBV7-8, the J call TRBJ2-1; TRBD2 matches 7 bases. Germline loops: CDR1 SGHVS, CDR2 FQNEAQ. The CDR3 has 14 amino acids. Unmatched junction bases numbered 5, after V lost 4 bases and J lost 5 bases. The CDR3 DNA sequence: TGTGCCAGCAGCTCCTTCACTAGCGACAATGAGCAGTTCTTC. It encodes CASSSFTSDNEQFF.

In its sample, this clonotype was seen a few times. The rearrangement joins TRBV25-1 to TRBJ1-3, with unresolved D. The length of the CDR3 is 12 residues. With 8 bases removed from V and 8 bases from J, the gap between germline ends came to 13 bases. Germline loops: CDR1 MGHDK, CDR2 SYGVNS. CDR3 in amino acids: CASRLPRDTIYF. The CDR3 coding sequence is TGTGCCAGCCGGTTGCCTCGGGACACCATATATTTT.

CDR3 sequence reads: CASSLMGLGETQYF. The DNA of the CDR3 is TGTGCCAGCAGCCTAATGGGACTTGGAGAGACCCAGTACTTC. The rearrangement joins TRBV11-2 to TRBJ2-5; D perhaps matches TRBD2 (6 bases). The CDR3 covers 14 residues. The germline CDR1 and CDR2 sequences are SGHAT and FQNNGV. The ends were cut back, 5 bases at V and 4 bases at J, with 14 bases in the middle.

This clonotype appeared many times. The V call is TRBV7-6, the J call TRBJ1-6; D might be TRBD1 (6 bases). Germline loops: CDR1 SGHVS, CDR2 FNYEAQ. The CDR3 totals 18 residues. V was shortened by 5 bases and J by 0 bases, with 17 bases between the two germline ends. DNA of the CDR3: TGTGCCAGCAGCCCTCGTGGGACAAGTAGCTCCTATAATTCACCCCTCCACTTT. It yields the protein CASSPRGTSSSYNSPLHF.

This clonotype was seen many times. This chain uses TRBV5-1 with TRBJ2-3; 13 nucleotides align to TRBD2. CDR3 length: 15 amino acids. The germline gives CDR1 SGHRS, CDR2 YFSETQ. V lost 4 bases to trimming and J lost 4 bases; unmatched junction nucleotides: 3. CDR3 in amino acids: CASSGTSGGADTQYF. DNA for the CDR3: TGCGCCAGCAGCGGTACTAGCGGGGGGGCAGATACGCAGTATTTT.

V gene TRBV6-5 combines with J gene TRBJ2-2; possibly TRBD1 for D (6 bases). The V gene lost 10 bases and the J gene lost 1 base, with 19 bases spanning the gap. Looked up from germline, CDR1 is MNHEY and CDR2 is SVGAGI. The CDR3 contains 16 residues. CDR3 DNA sequence: TGTGCCACTTTAAGGCGAGGGACAAGGAACACCGGGGAGCTGTTTTTT. Protein product: CATLRRGTRNTGELFF.

The sample holds a few counts of this clonotype. This chain uses TRBV4-3 with TRBJ1-6; D remains unclear. Germline-derived CDR1 and CDR2 are LGHNA and YSLEER. V shed 0 bases and J shed 8 bases, with 11 bases lying between them. The length of the CDR3 is 15 residues. CDR3 region: CASSQDSFTYSPLHF. The CDR3, as DNA: TGCGCCAGCAGCCAAGATTCGTTTACGTATTCACCCCTCCACTTT.

The rearrangement joins TRBV28 to TRBJ2-7; TRBD2 agrees at 7 bases. CDR3 length: 14 residues. Germline V CDR1 and CDR2: MDHEN, SYDVKM. Trimming at V came to 2 bases and at J to 5 bases, leaving 6 bases not matched to a gene. CDR3 protein: CASSLVPSGDEQYF. The DNA for the CDR3 is TGTGCCAGCAGTTTAGTCCCTAGCGGAGACGAGCAGTACTTC.

This clonotype came up many times. The V call is TRBV20-1, the J call TRBJ2-7; 12 nucleotides align to TRBD2. The CDR3 has 16 residues. V lost 5 bases, J lost 4 bases, and 12 bases stayed unmatched. The germline V gene encodes CDR1 DFQATT and CDR2 SNEGSKA (reference sequence). In nucleotides, the CDR3 is TGCAGTGCTGCTCTAGCGGGGGGGCCGCCAACGTACGAGCAGTACTTC. This translates into CSAALAGGPPTYEQYF.

Many counts were recorded for this clonotype. The chain is built from TRBV7-8 and TRBJ1-1; unclear D gene. The CDR3 length is 18 residues. From germline, CDR1 is SGHVS and CDR2 FQNEAQ. V shed 1 base and J shed 10 bases, with 28 bases lying between them. CDR3 DNA: TGTGCCAGCAGCTTAGGCGCGACGCCTCTCACAACTGGCAAGGGAGCTTTCTTT. Amino acids: CASSLGATPLTTGKGAFF. The full variable domain, completed using reference TRBV7-8 and TRBJ1-1, is GAGVSQSPRYKVAKRGQDVALRCDPISGHVSLFWYQQALGQGPEFLTYFQNEAQLDKSGLPSDRFFAERPEGSVSTLKIQRTQQEDSAVYLCASSLGATPLTTGKGAFFGQGTRLTVV.

J is TRBJ1-5 and V is TRBV10-3; D perhaps matches TRBD1 (5 bases). This CDR3 has 14 residues. The germline V and J ends were trimmed by 3 bases and 4 bases, with 10 bases remaining between them. Germline V CDR1 and CDR2: ENHRY, SYGVKD. The CDR3: CAISEDSQNQPQHF. The CDR3 region has the DNA TGTGCCATCAGTGAAGACAGCCAGAATCAGCCCCAGCATTTT.

This clonotype came up many times. The genes are TRBV7-8 and TRBJ2-2, with 8 bases fitting TRBD2. J was trimmed by 1 base and V by 3 bases; bases with no gene match: 1. CDR1 and CDR2 from the germline V gene are SGHVS and FQNEAQ. The length of the CDR3 is 15 residues. Written as DNA, the CDR3 is TGTGCCAGCAGCTTCCTAGCGGGGAACACCGGGGAGCTGTTTTTT. Its translation is CASSFLAGNTGELFF.

J is TRBJ2-2 and V is TRBV27, with 9 bases aligning to TRBD1. V lost 6 bases, J lost 9 bases, and 11 bases stayed unmatched. CDR3 size: 15 residues. CDR1 and CDR2 from the germline V gene are MNHEY and SMNVEV (reference sequence). The CDR3 DNA is TGTGCCAGCAGGCCGCCGGGACAGGGTAGGAGGGAGCTGTTTTTT. It is translated as CASRPPGQGRRELFF.

The table lists this clonotype with a few counts. The chain is built from TRBV15 and TRBJ2-5; 10 bases line up with TRBD2. The V gene's germline CDR1 is LNHNV and CDR2 YYDKDF (reference sequence). CDR3 length: 16 residues. The V gene end was trimmed by 5 bases and the J gene end by 2 bases; junction bases not matched to a gene: 8. In DNA, the CDR3 is TGTGCCACCAGCCCAGGGGGACTAGCGCTACAAGAGACCCAGTACTTC. It translates to CATSPGGLALQETQYF.

This clonotype occurred many times. The gene calls are TRBV10-3 and TRBJ1-5, with D maybe TRBD1 (6 bases). Trimming took 3 bases from V and 2 from J, leaving 14 bases between them. The CDR3 runs to 16 residues. Germline V gives CDR1 ENHRY, CDR2 SYGVKD. The chain's CDR3 is CAISDPSQGGNQPQHF. CDR3 nucleotides: TGTGCCATCAGTGACCCGTCACAGGGAGGCAATCAGCCCCAGCATTTT.

This clonotype was seen ten or more times. The chain carries TRBV6-5 and TRBJ2-5; 7 bases match TRBD1. This CDR3 spans 15 amino acids. CDR1 and CDR2 from the germline V gene are MNHEY and SVGAGI. After removal of 5 bases from V and 5 bases from J, the junction contained 11 bases not matched to a gene. CDR3: CASSLGQVLGETQYF. In DNA, the CDR3 is TGTGCCAGCAGTCTTGGACAGGTCCTAGGGGAGACCCAGTACTTC.

This rearrangement joins TRBV7-9 to TRBJ2-5; D not certain. CDR3 length equals 15 residues. CDR1 and CDR2 (germline): SEHNR, FQNEAQ (reference sequence). V was shortened by 4 bases and J by 1 base, with 13 bases between the two germline ends. The DNA of the CDR3 is TGTGCCAGCAGCTACCATAACAACCCCCAAGAGACCCAGTACTTC. Translated, it gives CASSYHNNPQETQYF.

V and J are TRBV10-1 and TRBJ2-5; D perhaps matches TRBD1 (7 bases). Germline loops: CDR1 WNHNN, CDR2 SYGVQD (reference sequence). V was pared by 4 bases and J by 4 bases, with 10 bases between. This CDR3 region has 13 residues. The CDR3 DNA reads as TGCGCCAGCAGTGGACAGGGAGGAGAGACCCAGTACTTC. Protein: CASSGQGGETQYF.

This clonotype was detected ten times or more. The chain recombines TRBV30 with TRBJ1-5; TRBD1 might be the D (5 bases). From germline, CDR1 is GTSNPN and CDR2 SVGIG (reference sequence). The CDR3 is 13 residues long. The V gene lost 2 bases and the J gene lost 7 bases, with 12 bases spanning the gap. CDR3 residues: CAWSLGGYQPQHF. The CDR3 DNA sequence: TGTGCCTGGAGTCTCGGGGGGTACCAGCCCCAGCATTTT.

This clonotype was recorded a few times. The chain is built from TRBV7-2 and TRBJ2-3; 10 bases line up with TRBD1. The CDR3 extends over 14 amino acids. V was pared by 4 bases and J by 6 bases, with 4 bases of the junction left unmatched. From germline, CDR1 is SGHTA and CDR2 FQGNSA. DNA of the CDR3: TGTGCCAGCAGCTCCAGGACAGGGGGGGATACGCAGTATTTT. This gives the protein CASSSRTGGDTQYF.

This chain connects TRBV18 to TRBJ2-7; D perhaps matches TRBD1 (6 bases). CDR3 length equals 13 residues. Per the germline V gene, CDR1 is KGHSH and CDR2 is LQKENI. With 3 bases removed from V and 3 bases from J, the gap between germline ends came to 9 bases. The CDR3: CASSPQDSYEQYF. The CDR3 nucleotides read TGTGCCAGCTCACCTCAGGACAGCTACGAGCAGTACTTC.

The sample holds a few counts of this clonotype. The chain couples TRBV11-2 to TRBJ2-7, with TRBD1 identical over 9 bases. The CDR3 runs 15 residues. The V gene end was trimmed by 4 bases and the J gene end by 4 bases; junction bases not matched to a gene: 8. CDR1 and CDR2 (germline): SGHAT, FQNNGV. The CDR3 bases are TGTGCCAGCAGCTCGATCCGGGACAGGGATTACGAGCAGTACTTC. Protein: CASSSIRDRDYEQYF.

In regard to this clonotype: Since a much larger clone is just one base distant, this may be a read error. The V call is TRBV7-9, the J call TRBJ2-7, with D perhaps TRBD1 (5 bases). This CDR3 has 12 residues. Germline lookup yields CDR1 SEHNR and CDR2 FQNEAQ (reference sequence). The DNA of the CDR3 is TGTGTCAGCAGGGCGGACGGCTACGAGCAGTACTTC. This translates into CVSRADGYEQYF.